A single sample is the source of the 26 T cell receptor beta chains below, sequenced in a study of shared clonotypes between healthy human individuals. TCRdb's table, derived via immunoSEQ multiplex PCR, lists solely in-frame clones and lacks some. The data hold fewer than 1.4 million clones, with roughly 74% observed a single time. Sequenced: memory CD4+ T cells from PBMCs. Subset denoted: CD45RA-negative fraction. The receptors stem from a man in his late teens or twenties in good health. Some clones in this sample may be carry-over from other donors' samples.

This clone was seen a few times. The V call is TRBV6-1, the J call TRBJ1-5, with a possible D match to TRBD1 (5 bases). The V and J ends lost 4 bases and 7 bases respectively, with 23 bases between them. Germline CDR1 reads MNHNS; CDR2 reads SASEGT. The CDR3 covers 17 residues. This CDR3 is CASSGGRGGGDYQPQHF. The CDR3 DNA sequence: TGTGCCAGCAGTGGGGGTCGCGGTGGAGGGGATTACCAGCCCCAGCATTTT.

This clone occurred once. The gene calls are TRBV18 and TRBJ2-7; D call uncertain. The germline V gene has CDR1 KGHSH and CDR2 LQKENI. V was pared by 3 bases and J by 2 bases, with 8 bases between. This CDR3 spans 13 amino acids. CDR3 amino acids: CASSPDTPYEQYF. The DNA of the CDR3 is TGTGCCAGCTCACCCGACACACCCTACGAGCAGTACTTC.

The V gene is TRBV11-2, the J gene TRBJ2-7, with D possibly TRBD1 on 6 matching bases. Germline values: CDR1 SGHAT, CDR2 FQNNGV. Trimming removed 5 bases at V and 2 bases at J, with 16 bases between. This CDR3 has 15 amino acids. CDR3 in DNA: TGTGCCAGCAGCCCCTGGGACACGGTGACCTACGAGCAGTACTTC. As protein: CASSPWDTVTYEQYF.

The chain is built from TRBV18 and TRBJ2-5; maybe TRBD2 (5 bases). From germline, CDR1 is KGHSH and CDR2 LQKENI. The germline V and J ends were trimmed by 3 bases and 5 bases, with 16 bases remaining between them. The CDR3 covers 15 residues. CDR3 coding DNA: TGTGCCAGCTCACCCCGGGGTAGGGCGATGGAGACCCAGTACTTC. Translation: CASSPRGRAMETQYF.

The chain carries TRBV19 and TRBJ2-5, with 11 bases identical to TRBD2. V shed 3 bases and J 4 bases; nucleotides not matched to a gene: 4. The CDR3 loop spans 15 amino acids. Germline V CDR1 and CDR2: LNHDA, SQIVND (reference sequence). CDR3 protein: CASSIWLAGGETQYF. The CDR3 nucleotides are TGTGCCAGTAGTATCTGGCTAGCGGGAGGAGAGACCCAGTACTTC.

The V gene is TRBV5-4, the J gene TRBJ1-4; a weak D match, TRBD1 (5 bases). V was cut by 1 base and J by 7 bases, with 8 bases left in between. CDR3 size: 13 residues. From germline, CDR1 is SGHNT and CDR2 YYREEE (reference sequence). Here the CDR3 DNA reads TGTGCCAGCAGCTTGAGCGGGGGTGAAAAACTGTTTTTT. Translation: CASSLSGGEKLFF.

The chain joins TRBV10-3 to TRBJ2-6; D is possibly TRBD1 or TRBD2 (5 bases each). The CDR3 runs 15 residues. Germline V CDR1 and CDR2: ENHRY, SYGVKD. Trimming cost V 10 bases and J 1 base, with 14 bases left between them. CDR3 sequence reads: CATSGTRSGANVLTF. CDR3 in DNA: TGTGCCACCTCCGGGACCAGGTCTGGGGCCAACGTCCTGACTTTC.

The chain combines TRBV7-3 with TRBJ1-2; no clear D gene. V lost 4 bases, J lost 8 bases, and 20 bases lay in between. The germline CDR1 and CDR2 sequences are SGHTA and FQGTGA. This CDR3 is 15 amino acids long. The CDR3 loop reads CASSSSDGFSDGYTF. The DNA for the CDR3 is TGTGCCAGCAGCTCCTCGGACGGGTTCTCCGACGGCTACACCTTC. The whole variable domain, filled in from reference TRBV7-3 and TRBJ1-2, reads GAGVSQTPSNKVTEKGKYVELRCDPISGHTALYWYRQSLGQGPEFLIYFQGTGAADDSGLPNDRFFAVRPEGSVSTLKIQRTERGDSAVYLCASSSSDGFSDGYTFGSGTRLTVV.

This chain uses TRBV5-1 with TRBJ1-2; D may be TRBD1 (5 bases). Germline V CDR1 and CDR2: SGHRS, YFSETQ. V was cut by 4 bases and J by 7 bases, with 20 bases left in between. The CDR3 spans 15 residues. As DNA, the CDR3 is TGCGCCAGCAGCCGGGCCGAGGGGCTTAGGTCTGGCTACACCTTC. Translation: CASSRAEGLRSGYTF.

This clone was seen more than once but under ten times. The rearrangement links TRBV14 to TRBJ1-1; no firm D call. V lost 5 bases, J lost 0 bases, and 7 bases lay in between. The CDR3 sequence is 13 residues long. The V gene's germline CDR1 is SGHDN and CDR2 FVKESK. The CDR3: CASSSHMNTEAFF. The CDR3, as DNA: TGTGCCAGCAGCTCCCACATGAACACTGAAGCTTTCTTT.

V is TRBV5-1 and J is TRBJ1-1; weak D call: TRBD1 (6 bases). The germline V gene has CDR1 SGHRS and CDR2 YFSETQ. Trimming left V 5 bases short and J 6 bases short, with 11 bases between. The CDR3 is made up of 12 amino acids. CDR3 sequence (DNA): TGCGCCAGCAGTGAACAGGGAGCTGAAGCTTTCTTT. Protein product: CASSEQGAEAFF.

The chain links TRBV9 to TRBJ1-5, with 7 bases identical to TRBD1. Germline CDR1 is SGDLS and CDR2 is YYNGEE. The CDR3 runs to 14 residues. V shed 4 bases, J shed 2 bases, and the junction held 3 bases outside the gene matches. CDR3 amino acids: CASSLTGGNQPQHF. The DNA of the CDR3 is TGTGCCAGCAGCCTAACAGGGGGCAATCAGCCCCAGCATTTT.

This clone is a singleton in its sample. The chain employs TRBV6-4 and TRBJ1-1; D possibly corresponds to TRBD1 (6 bases). The CDR3 loop spans 12 amino acids. Trimming removed 6 bases from V and 8 bases from J, with 13 bases in between. The germline CDR1 and CDR2 sequences are MRHNA and SNTAGT. The CDR3 protein is CASRNDRWEAFF. DNA of the CDR3: TGTGCCAGCAGAAATGACAGGTGGGAAGCTTTCTTT.

This clone was seen a handful of times. This chain connects TRBV4-2 to TRBJ1-5; D not resolved. Between the trimmed V and J ends, which lost 0 bases and 0 bases, there was a span of 6 bases. The V gene's germline CDR1 is LGHNA and CDR2 YNFKEQ. The CDR3 is 15 residues long. This CDR3 is CASSQDGDSNQPQHF. The DNA for the CDR3 is TGTGCCAGCAGCCAAGACGGGGATAGCAATCAGCCCCAGCATTTT.

The V gene is TRBV11-1, the J gene TRBJ2-7; D not resolved. V dropped 1 base and J dropped 3 bases, with 4 bases sitting between them. CDR3 length equals 12 residues. The germline gives CDR1 SGHAT, CDR2 FQDESV (reference sequence). This chain's CDR3 is CASSLDSYEQYF. The CDR3 coding sequence is TGTGCCAGCAGCTTAGACAGCTACGAGCAGTACTTC.

The genes are TRBV5-1 and TRBJ2-3, with 13 bases identical to TRBD2. Germline trimming cut 4 bases from V and 2 bases from J; bases unmatched to any gene: 4. Germline V gene lookup returns CDR1 SGHRS and CDR2 YFSETQ. CDR3 length equals 16 residues. CDR3 loop: CASSLTSGRATDTQYF. The CDR3 DNA sequence: TGCGCCAGCAGCCTTACTAGCGGGAGGGCCACAGATACGCAGTATTTT. Looking up the rest from reference TRBV5-1 and TRBJ2-3 gives the full variable domain: KAGVTQTPRYLIKTRGQQVTLSCSPISGHRSVSWYQQTPGQGLQFLFEYFSETQRNKGNFPGRFSGRQFSNSRSEMNVSTLELGDSALYLCASSLTSGRATDTQYFGPGTRLTVL.

The rearrangement uses TRBV20-1 and TRBJ2-5, with D possibly matching TRBD1 (5 bases). CDR1 and CDR2 (germline): DFQATT, SNEGSKA (reference sequence). The CDR3 is made up of 11 amino acids. In DNA, the CDR3 is TGCCTATCGACAGCCCAAGAGACCCAGTACTTC. Translated, it gives CLSTAQETQYF.

CDR3: CASGTWDQPQHF. The DNA for the CDR3 is TGTGCTAGTGGTACATGGGATCAGCCCCAGCATTTT. The rearrangement uses TRBV12-5 and TRBJ1-5; unclear D gene. Germline values: CDR1 LGHNT, CDR2 FRNRAP. Trimming stripped 5 bases from V and 5 bases from J, with 7 bases between. The CDR3 is 12 residues long. Together with reference TRBV12-5 and TRBJ1-5, the CDR3 gives the full variable domain: DARVTQTPRHKVTEMGQEVTMRCQPILGHNTVFWYRQTMMQGLELLAYFRNRAPLDDSGMPKDRFSAEMPDATLATLKIQPSEPRDSAVYFCASGTWDQPQHFGDGTRLSIL.

Comments on this clone: Other DNA sequences in this sample translate to the same CDR3. The chain recombines TRBV7-9 with TRBJ2-5, with 12 bases matching TRBD2. The length of the CDR3 is 14 residues. J lost 4 bases, V lost 4 bases, and 1 base had no gene match. Germline CDR1 and CDR2: SEHNR and FQNEAQ (reference sequence). CDR3 sequence: CASSSGLAGETQYF. CDR3 in DNA: TGTGCCAGCAGCTCGGGACTAGCGGGAGAGACCCAGTACTTC.

This clone was recorded once. The chain uses TRBV6-6 and TRBJ1-5; a weak D match, TRBD1 (5 bases). The CDR3 contains 15 residues. Germline V gives CDR1 MNHNY, CDR2 SVGAGI (reference sequence). With 6 bases removed from V and 2 bases from J, the gap between germline ends came to 14 bases. In DNA form, the CDR3 reads TGTGCCAGCAGCCCCGGGACGGGGGGCAATCAGCCCCAGCATTTT. It specifies CASSPGTGGNQPQHF.

This chain joins TRBV5-1 and TRBJ2-3, with D possibly matching TRBD1 (6 bases). Trimming left V 3 bases short and J 2 bases short, with 16 bases between. Germline CDR1 reads SGHRS; CDR2 reads YFSETQ. The CDR3 runs 16 residues. The CDR3 loop is CASSSAGQSHTDTQYF. Written as DNA, the CDR3 is TGCGCCAGCAGCTCCGCCGGACAGTCACACACAGATACGCAGTATTTT.

In this sample, this clone turned up once. The rearrangement uses TRBV4-1 and TRBJ2-5; D unclear. The CDR3 length is 14 residues. V was pared by 4 bases and J by 1 base, with 10 bases between. Germline CDR1 MGHRA, CDR2 YSYEKL. This chain's CDR3 is CASSLVFAQETQYF. Here the CDR3 DNA reads TGCGCCAGCAGCCTGGTCTTTGCCCAAGAGACCCAGTACTTC.

Only a few counts were recorded for this clone. J is TRBJ1-2 and V is TRBV9, with 7 nucleotides matching TRBD1. Unmatched junction bases numbered 1, after V lost 4 bases and J lost 4 bases. This CDR3 is 12 amino acids long. Per germline, CDR1 SGDLS and CDR2 YYNGEE. The CDR3 DNA sequence: TGTGCCAGCAGCCGGGACAGCTATGGCTACACCTTC. It translates to CASSRDSYGYTF.

The chain combines TRBV19 with TRBJ1-1, with TRBD1 matching over 7 bases. CDR3 length: 15 amino acids. Germline V CDR1 and CDR2: LNHDA, SQIVND (reference sequence). The J segment lost 1 base and the V segment lost 5 bases, leaving 7 bases of the junction unmatched. The CDR3 DNA reads TGTGCCAGTAGTGTGCAGGGACAGACGAACACTGAAGCTTTCTTT. It translates to CASSVQGQTNTEAFF.

The genes are TRBV6-1 and TRBJ2-7; 9 nucleotides agree with TRBD1. This CDR3 region has 15 residues. The V gene's germline CDR1 is MNHNS and CDR2 SASEGT. V shed 3 bases and J 2 bases; nucleotides not matched to a gene: 5. The CDR3 DNA reads as TGTGCCAGCAGTGAGCTACAGGGGGCTCCCTACGAGCAGTACTTC. This translates into CASSELQGAPYEQYF.

The chain combines TRBV15 with TRBJ1-2; 8 nucleotides line up with TRBD1. This CDR3 has 14 residues. In germline, CDR1 is LNHNV, CDR2 YYDKDF (reference sequence). J lost 4 bases, V lost 1 base, and 2 bases had no gene match. CDR3 in DNA: TGTGCCACCAGCAGAGCCGACAGGGGCTATGGCTACACCTTC. Translation: CATSRADRGYGYTF.